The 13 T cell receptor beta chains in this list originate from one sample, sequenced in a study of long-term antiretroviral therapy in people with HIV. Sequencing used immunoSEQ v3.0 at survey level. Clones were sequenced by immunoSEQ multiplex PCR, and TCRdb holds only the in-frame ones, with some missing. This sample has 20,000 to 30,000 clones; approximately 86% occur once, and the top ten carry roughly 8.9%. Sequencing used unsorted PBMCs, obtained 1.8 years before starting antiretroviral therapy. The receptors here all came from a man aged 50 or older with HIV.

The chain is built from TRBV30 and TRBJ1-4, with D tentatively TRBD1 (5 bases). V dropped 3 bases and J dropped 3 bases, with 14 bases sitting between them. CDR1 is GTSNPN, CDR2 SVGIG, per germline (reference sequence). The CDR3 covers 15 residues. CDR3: CAWSRIDSSNEKLFF. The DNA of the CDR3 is TGTGCCTGGAGCCGAATCGACAGTTCTAATGAAAAACTGTTTTTT. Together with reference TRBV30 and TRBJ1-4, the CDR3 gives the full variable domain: SQTIHQWPATLVQPVGSPLSLECTVEGTSNPNLYWYRQAAGRGLQLLFYSVGIGQISSEVPQNLSASRPQDRQFILSSKKLLLSDSGFYLCAWSRIDSSNEKLFFGSGTQLSVL.

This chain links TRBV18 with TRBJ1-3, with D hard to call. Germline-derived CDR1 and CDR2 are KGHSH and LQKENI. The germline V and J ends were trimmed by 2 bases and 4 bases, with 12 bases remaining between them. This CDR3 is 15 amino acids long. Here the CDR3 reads CASSPTWEAGNTIYF. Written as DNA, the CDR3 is TGTGCCAGCTCACCAACATGGGAGGCCGGAAACACCATATATTTT.

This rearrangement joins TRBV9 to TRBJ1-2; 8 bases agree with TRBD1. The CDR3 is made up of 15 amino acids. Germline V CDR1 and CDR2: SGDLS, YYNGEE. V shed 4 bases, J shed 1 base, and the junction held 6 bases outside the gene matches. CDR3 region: CASSFVTGVNYGYTF. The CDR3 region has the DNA TGTGCCAGCAGCTTCGTGACAGGGGTTAACTATGGCTACACCTTC.

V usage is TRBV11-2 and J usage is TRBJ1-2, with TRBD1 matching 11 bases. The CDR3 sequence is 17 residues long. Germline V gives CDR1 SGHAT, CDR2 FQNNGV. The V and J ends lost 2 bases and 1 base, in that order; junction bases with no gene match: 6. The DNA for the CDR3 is TGTGCCAGCAGCTTATCCGGGACAGGGGGTATTAACTATGGCTACACCTTC. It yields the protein CASSLSGTGGINYGYTF.

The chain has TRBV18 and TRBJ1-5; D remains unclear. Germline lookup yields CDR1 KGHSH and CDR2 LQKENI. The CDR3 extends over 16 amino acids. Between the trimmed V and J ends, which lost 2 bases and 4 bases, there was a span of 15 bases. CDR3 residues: CASSPGVAGANQPQHF. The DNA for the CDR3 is TGTGCCAGCTCACCAGGGGTGGCAGGAGCAAATCAGCCCCAGCATTTT.

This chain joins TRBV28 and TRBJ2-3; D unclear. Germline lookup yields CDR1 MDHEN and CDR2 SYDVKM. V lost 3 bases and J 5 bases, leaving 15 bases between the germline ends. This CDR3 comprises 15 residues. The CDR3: CASSFLVSPKDTQYF. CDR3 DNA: TGTGCCAGCAGTTTTTTGGTGTCCCCCAAAGATACGCAGTATTTT.

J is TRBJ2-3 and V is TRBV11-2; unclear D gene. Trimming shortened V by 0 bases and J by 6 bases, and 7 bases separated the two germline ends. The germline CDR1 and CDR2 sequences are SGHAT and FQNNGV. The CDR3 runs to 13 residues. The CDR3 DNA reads TGTGCCAGCAGCTTAGAGCCCGAGGATACGCAGTATTTT. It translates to CASSLEPEDTQYF.

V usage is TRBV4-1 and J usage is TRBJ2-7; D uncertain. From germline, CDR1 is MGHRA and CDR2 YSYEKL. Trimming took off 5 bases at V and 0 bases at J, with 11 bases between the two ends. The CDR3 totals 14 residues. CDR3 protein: CASSIDYSSYEQYF. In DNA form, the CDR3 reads TGCGCCAGCAGCATAGATTACAGCTCCTACGAGCAGTACTTC.

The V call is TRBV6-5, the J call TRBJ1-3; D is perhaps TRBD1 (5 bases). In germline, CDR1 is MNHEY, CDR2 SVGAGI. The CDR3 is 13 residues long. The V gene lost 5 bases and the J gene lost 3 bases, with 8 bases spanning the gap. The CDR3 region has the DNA TGTGCCAGCAGTAGGGACCTTGGAAACACCATATATTTT. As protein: CASSRDLGNTIYF.

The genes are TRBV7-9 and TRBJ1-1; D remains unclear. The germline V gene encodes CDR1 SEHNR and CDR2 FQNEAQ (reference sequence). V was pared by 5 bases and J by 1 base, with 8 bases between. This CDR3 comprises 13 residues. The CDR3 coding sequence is TGTGCCAGCAGCCAAAACGGGAACACTGAAGCTTTCTTT. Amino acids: CASSQNGNTEAFF.

This chain's CDR3 is CASSLVRGLNTEAFF. CDR3 bases: TGTGCCAGCAGCTTAGTCAGGGGCCTGAACACTGAAGCTTTCTTT. The chain links TRBV7-8 to TRBJ1-1; tentatively, D is TRBD1 (6 bases). CDR1 and CDR2 from the germline V gene are SGHVS and FQNEAQ. V was pared by 1 base and J by 0 bases, with 9 bases between. The CDR3 has 15 amino acids.

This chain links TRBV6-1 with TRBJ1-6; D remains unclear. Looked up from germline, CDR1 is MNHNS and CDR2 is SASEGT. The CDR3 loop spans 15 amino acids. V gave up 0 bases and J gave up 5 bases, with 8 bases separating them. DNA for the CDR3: TGTGCCAGCAGTGAAGCGCGGGTGAATAATTCACCCCTCCACTTT. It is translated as CASSEARVNNSPLHF.

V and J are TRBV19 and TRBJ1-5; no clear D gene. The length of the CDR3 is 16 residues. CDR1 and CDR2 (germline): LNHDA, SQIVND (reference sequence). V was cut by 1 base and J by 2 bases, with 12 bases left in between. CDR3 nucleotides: TGTGCCAGTAGTATAGCGAGACCGGGCGGCAATCAGCCCCAGCATTTT. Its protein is CASSIARPGGNQPQHF.